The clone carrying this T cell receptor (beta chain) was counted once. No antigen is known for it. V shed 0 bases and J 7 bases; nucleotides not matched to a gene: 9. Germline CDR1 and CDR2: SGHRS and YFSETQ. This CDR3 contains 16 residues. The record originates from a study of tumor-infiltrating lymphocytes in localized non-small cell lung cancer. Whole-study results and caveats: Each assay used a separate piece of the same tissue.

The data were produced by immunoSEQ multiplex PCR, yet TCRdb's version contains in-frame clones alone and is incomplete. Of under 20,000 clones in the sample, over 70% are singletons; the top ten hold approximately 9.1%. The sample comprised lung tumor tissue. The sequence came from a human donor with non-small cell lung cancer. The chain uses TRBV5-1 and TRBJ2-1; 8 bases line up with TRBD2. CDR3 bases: TGCGCCAGCAGCTTGGCTCGGGGGGGCGCGAGTAATGAGCAGTTCTTC. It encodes CASSLARGGASNEQFF. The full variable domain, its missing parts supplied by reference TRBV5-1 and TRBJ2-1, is KAGVTQTPRYLIKTRGQQVTLSCSPISGHRSVSWYQQTPGQGLQFLFEYFSETQRNKGNFPGRFSGRQFSNSRSEMNVSTLELGDSALYLCASSLARGGASNEQFFGPGTRLTVL.